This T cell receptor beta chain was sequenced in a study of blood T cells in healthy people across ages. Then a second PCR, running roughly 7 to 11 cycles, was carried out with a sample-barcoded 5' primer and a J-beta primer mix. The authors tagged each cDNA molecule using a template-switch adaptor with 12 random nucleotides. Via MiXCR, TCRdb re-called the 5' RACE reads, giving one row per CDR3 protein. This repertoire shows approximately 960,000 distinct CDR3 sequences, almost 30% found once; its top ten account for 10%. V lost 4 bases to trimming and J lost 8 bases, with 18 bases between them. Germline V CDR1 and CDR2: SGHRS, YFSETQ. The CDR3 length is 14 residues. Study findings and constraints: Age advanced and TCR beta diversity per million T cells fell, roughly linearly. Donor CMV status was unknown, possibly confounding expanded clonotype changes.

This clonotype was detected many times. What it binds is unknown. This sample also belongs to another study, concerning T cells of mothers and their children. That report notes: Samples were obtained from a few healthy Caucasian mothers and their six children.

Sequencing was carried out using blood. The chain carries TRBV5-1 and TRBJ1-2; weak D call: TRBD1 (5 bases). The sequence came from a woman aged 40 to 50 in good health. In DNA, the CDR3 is TGCGCCAGCAGCGTGACGGGGGAGTCGGGCGGCTACACCTTC. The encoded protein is CASSVTGESGGYTF.